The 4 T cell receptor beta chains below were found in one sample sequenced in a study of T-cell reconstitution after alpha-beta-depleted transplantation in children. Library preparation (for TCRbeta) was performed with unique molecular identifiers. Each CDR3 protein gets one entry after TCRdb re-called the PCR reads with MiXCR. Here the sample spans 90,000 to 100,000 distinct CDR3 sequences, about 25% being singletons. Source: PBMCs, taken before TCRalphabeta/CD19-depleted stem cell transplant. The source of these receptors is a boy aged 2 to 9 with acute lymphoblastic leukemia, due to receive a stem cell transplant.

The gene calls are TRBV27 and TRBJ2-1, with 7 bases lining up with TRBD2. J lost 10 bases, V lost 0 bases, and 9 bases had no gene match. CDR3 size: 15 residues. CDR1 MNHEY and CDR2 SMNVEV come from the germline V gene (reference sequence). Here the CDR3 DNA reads TGTGCCAGCAGTTTATCGGTAGCGGGTGCGGGGGAGCAGTTCTTC. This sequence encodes CASSLSVAGAGEQFF.

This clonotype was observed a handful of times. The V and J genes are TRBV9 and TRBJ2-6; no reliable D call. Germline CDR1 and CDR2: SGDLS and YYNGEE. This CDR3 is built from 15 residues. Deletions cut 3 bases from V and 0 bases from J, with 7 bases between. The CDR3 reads CASSGPYSGANVLTF. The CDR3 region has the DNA TGTGCCAGCAGCGGGCCGTACTCTGGGGCCAACGTCCTGACTTTC.

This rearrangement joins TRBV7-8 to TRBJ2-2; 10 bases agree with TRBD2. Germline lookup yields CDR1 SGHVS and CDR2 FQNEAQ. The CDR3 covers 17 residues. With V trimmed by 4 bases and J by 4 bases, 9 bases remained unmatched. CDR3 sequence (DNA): TGTGCCAGCAGCTCTCCCCTAGCGGGAGTCGTCACCGGGGAGCTGTTTTTT. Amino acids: CASSSPLAGVVTGELFF.

The CDR3 spells CASSTQGNQPQHF. CDR3 nucleotides: TGTGCCAGCAGCACCCAGGGGAATCAGCCCCAGCATTTT. The V gene is TRBV7-8, the J gene TRBJ1-5; possibly TRBD1 for D (6 bases). The ends were cut back, 5 bases at V and 4 bases at J, with 9 bases in the middle. The germline V gene encodes CDR1 SGHVS and CDR2 FQNEAQ. There are 13 residues in the CDR3. The full variable domain, in which reference TRBV7-8 and TRBJ1-5 provide the parts outside the CDR3, is GAGVSQSPRYKVAKRGQDVALRCDPISGHVSLFWYQQALGQGPEFLTYFQNEAQLDKSGLPSDRFFAERPEGSVSTLKIQRTQQEDSAVYLCASSTQGNQPQHFGDGTRLSIL.